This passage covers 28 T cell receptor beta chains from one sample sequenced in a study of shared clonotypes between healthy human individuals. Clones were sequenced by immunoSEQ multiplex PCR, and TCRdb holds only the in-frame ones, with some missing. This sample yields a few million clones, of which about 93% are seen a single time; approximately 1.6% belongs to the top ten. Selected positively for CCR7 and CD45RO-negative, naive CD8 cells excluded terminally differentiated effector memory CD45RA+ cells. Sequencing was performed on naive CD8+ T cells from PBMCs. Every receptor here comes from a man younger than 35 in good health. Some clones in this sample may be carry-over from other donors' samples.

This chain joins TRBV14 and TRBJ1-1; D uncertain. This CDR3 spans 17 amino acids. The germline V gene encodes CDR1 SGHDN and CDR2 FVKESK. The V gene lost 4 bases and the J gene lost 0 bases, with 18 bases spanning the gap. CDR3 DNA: TGTGCCAGCAGCCCGGCCGTGATAGACGGATTGAACACTGAAGCTTTCTTT. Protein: CASSPAVIDGLNTEAFF.

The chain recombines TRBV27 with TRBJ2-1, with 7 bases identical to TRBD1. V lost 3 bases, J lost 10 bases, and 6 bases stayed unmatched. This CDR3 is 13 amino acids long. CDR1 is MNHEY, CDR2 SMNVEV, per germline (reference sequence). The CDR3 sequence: CASSFFTDREQFF. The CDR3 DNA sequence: TGTGCCAGCAGTTTCTTCACGGACAGGGAGCAGTTCTTC.

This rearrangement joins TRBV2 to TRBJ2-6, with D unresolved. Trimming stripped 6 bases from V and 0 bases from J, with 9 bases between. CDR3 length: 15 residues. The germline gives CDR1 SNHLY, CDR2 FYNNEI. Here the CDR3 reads CASRVDFSGANVLTF. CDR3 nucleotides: TGTGCCAGCAGGGTTGACTTCTCTGGGGCCAACGTCCTGACTTTC.

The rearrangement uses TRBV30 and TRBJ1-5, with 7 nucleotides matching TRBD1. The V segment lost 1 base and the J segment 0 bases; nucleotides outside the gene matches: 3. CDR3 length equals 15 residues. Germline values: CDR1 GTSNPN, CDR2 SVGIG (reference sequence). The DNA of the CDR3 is TGTGCCTGGAGTGACCGGGACAGTAGCAATCAGCCCCAGCATTTT. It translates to CAWSDRDSSNQPQHF.

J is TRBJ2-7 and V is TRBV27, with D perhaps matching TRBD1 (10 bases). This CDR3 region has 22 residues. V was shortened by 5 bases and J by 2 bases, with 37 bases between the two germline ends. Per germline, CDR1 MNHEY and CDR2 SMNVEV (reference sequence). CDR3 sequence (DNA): TGTGCCAGCAGTCCACAACCGGGACAGGGGCAAGCGGCTAGCGGGATTCCCTACGAGCAGTACTTC. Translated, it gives CASSPQPGQGQAASGIPYEQYF.

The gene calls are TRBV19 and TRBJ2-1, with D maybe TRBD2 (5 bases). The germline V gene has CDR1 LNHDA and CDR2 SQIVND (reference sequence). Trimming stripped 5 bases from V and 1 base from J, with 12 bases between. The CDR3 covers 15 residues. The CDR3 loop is CASSPSPGSYNEQFF. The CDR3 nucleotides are TGTGCCAGTAGTCCTAGCCCGGGATCCTACAATGAGCAGTTCTTC.

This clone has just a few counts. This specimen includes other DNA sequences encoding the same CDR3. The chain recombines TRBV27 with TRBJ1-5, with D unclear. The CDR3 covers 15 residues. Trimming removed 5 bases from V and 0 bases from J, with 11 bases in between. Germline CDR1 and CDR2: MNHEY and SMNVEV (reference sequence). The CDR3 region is CASSPRGYSNQPQHF. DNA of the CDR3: TGTGCCAGCAGTCCCCGGGGTTATAGCAATCAGCCCCAGCATTTT.

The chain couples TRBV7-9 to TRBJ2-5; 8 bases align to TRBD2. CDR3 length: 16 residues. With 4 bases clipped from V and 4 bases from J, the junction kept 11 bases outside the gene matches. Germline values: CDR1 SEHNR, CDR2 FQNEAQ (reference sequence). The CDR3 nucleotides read TGTGCCAGCAGCTCAGGTGGGACGGGGGGGCGAGAGACCCAGTACTTC. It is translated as CASSSGGTGGRETQYF.

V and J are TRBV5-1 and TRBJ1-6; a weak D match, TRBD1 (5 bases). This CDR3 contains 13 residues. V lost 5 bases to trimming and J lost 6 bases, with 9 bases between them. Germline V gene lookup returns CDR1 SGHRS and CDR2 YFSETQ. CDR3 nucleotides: TGCGCCAGCAGAGGGACCCCTAATTCACCCCTCCACTTT. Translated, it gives CASRGTPNSPLHF.

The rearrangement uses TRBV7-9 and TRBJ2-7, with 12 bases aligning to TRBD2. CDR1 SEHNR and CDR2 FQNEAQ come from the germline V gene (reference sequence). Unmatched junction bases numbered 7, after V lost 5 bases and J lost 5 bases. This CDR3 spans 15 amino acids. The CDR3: CASSLTSGRSHEQYF. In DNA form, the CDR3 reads TGTGCCAGCAGCCTGACTAGCGGGAGATCCCACGAGCAGTACTTC.

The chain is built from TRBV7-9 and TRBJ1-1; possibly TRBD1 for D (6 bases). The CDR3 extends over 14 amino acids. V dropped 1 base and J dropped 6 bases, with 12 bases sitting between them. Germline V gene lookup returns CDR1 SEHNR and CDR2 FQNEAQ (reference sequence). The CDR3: CASSLGGGRAEAFF. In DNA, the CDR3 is TGTGCCAGCAGCTTAGGTGGGGGCCGGGCTGAAGCTTTCTTT.

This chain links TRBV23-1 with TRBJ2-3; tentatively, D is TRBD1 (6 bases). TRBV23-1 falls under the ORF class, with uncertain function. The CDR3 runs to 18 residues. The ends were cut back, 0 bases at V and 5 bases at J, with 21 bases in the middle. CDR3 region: CASSQSHHTTGFKDTQYF. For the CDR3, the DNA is TGCGCCAGCAGTCAATCGCACCATACTACAGGGTTCAAAGATACGCAGTATTTT.

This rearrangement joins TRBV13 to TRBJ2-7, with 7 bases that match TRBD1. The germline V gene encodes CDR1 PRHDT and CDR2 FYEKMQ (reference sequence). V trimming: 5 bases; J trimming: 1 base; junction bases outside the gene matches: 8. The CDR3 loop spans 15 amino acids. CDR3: CASSPKPGQSYEQYF. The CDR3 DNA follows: TGTGCCAGCAGCCCTAAGCCGGGACAGTCCTACGAGCAGTACTTC.

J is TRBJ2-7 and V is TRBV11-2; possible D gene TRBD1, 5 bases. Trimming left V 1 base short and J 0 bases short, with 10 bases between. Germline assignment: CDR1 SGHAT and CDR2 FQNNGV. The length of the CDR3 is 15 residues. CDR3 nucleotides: TGTGCCAGCAGCTTAGGTCCAGGGCACTCCTACGAGCAGTACTTC. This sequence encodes CASSLGPGHSYEQYF.

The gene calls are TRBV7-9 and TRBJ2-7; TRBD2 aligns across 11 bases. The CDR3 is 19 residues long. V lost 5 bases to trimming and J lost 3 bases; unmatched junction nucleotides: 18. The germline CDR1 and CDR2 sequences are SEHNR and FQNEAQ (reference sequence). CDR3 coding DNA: TGTGCCAGCAGCCCCCCCGGGAGCTTGGGACTAGCGGAGAGCTACGAGCAGTACTTC. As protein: CASSPPGSLGLAESYEQYF.

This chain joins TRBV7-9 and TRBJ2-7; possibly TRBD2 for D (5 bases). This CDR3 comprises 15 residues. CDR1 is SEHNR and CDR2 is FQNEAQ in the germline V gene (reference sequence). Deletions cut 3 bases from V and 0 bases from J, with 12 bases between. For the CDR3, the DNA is TGTGCCAGCAGCTTCGGGGTCCCTAGCTCCTACGAGCAGTACTTC. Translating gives CASSFGVPSSYEQYF.

The CDR3 loop is CASSLVLGQKYEQYF. The CDR3 region has the DNA TGTGCCAGCAGCTTAGTATTGGGTCAGAAGTACGAGCAGTACTTC. The V gene is TRBV7-2, the J gene TRBJ2-7, with unresolved D. The CDR3 covers 15 residues. Trimming stripped 1 base from V and 4 bases from J, with 14 bases between. From germline, CDR1 is SGHTA and CDR2 FQGNSA.

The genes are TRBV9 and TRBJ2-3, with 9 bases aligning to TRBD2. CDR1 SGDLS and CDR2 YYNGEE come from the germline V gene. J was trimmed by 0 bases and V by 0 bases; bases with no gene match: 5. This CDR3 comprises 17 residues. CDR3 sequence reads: CASSVATSGSSTDTQYF. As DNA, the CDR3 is TGTGCCAGCAGCGTAGCTACTAGCGGGTCTAGCACAGATACGCAGTATTTT.

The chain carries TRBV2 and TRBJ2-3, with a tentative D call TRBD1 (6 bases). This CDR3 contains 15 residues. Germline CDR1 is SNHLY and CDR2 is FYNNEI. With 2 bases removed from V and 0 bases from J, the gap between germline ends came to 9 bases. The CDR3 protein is CASSETGWSTDTQYF. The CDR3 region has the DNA TGTGCCAGCAGTGAAACAGGGTGGAGCACAGATACGCAGTATTTT. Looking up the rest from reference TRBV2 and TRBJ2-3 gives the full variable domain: EPEVTQTPSHQVTQMGQEVILRCVPISNHLYFYWYRQILGQKVEFLVSFYNNEISEKSEIFDDQFSVERPDGSNFTLKIRSTKLEDSAMYFCASSETGWSTDTQYFGPGTRLTVL.

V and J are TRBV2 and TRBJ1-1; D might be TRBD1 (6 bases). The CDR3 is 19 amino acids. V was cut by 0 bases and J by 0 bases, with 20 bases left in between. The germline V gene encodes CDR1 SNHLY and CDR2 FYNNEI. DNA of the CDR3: TGTGCCAGCAGTGAAGCGCTTGGCCAGTGGGGGGGCATGAACACTGAAGCTTTCTTT. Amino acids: CASSEALGQWGGMNTEAFF.

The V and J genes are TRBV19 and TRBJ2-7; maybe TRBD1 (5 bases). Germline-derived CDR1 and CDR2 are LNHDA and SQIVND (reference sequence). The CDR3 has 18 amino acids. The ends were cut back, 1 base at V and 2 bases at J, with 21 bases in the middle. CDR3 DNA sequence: TGTGCCAGTAGTATAGGTTCCCCGGGTTGGGGCCTTACCTACGAGCAGTACTTC. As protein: CASSIGSPGWGLTYEQYF.

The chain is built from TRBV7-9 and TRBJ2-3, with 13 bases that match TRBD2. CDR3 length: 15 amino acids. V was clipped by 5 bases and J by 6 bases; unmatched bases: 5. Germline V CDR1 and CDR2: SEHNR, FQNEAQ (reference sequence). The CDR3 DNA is TGTGCCAGCAGCCGGACTAGCGGGAGTATGGATACGCAGTATTTT. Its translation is CASSRTSGSMDTQYF.

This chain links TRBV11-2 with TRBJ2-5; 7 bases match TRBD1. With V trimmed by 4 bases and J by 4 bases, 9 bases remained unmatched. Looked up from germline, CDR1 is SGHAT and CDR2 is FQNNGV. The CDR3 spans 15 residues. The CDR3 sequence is CASSSLYRGGETQYF. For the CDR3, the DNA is TGTGCCAGCAGCTCGTTATACAGGGGCGGAGAGACCCAGTACTTC.

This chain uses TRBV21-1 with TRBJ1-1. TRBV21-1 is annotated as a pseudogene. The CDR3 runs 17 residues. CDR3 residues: CASSKKSGGDMNTEAFF. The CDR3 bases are TGTGCCAGCAGCAAAAAAAGCGGGGGGGACATGAACACTGAAGCTTTCTTT.

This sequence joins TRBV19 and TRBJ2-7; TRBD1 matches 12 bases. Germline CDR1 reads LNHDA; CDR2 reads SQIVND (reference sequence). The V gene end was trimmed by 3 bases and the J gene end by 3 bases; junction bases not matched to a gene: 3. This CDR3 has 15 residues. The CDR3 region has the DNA TGTGCCAGTAGTATGGGGACAGGGGGCAACTACGAGCAGTACTTC. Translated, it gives CASSMGTGGNYEQYF. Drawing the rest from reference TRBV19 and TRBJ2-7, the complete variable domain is DGGITQSPKYLFRKEGQNVTLSCEQNLNHDAMYWYRQDPGQGLRLIYYSQIVNDFQKGDIAEGYSVSREKKESFPLTVTSAQKNPTAFYLCASSMGTGGNYEQYFGPGTRLTVT.

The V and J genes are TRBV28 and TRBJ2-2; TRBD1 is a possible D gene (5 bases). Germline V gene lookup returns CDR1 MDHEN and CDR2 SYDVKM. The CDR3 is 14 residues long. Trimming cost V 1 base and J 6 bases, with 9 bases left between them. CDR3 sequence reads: CASSLYPGSGELFF. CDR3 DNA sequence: TGTGCCAGCAGTTTATACCCAGGGTCCGGGGAGCTGTTTTTT.

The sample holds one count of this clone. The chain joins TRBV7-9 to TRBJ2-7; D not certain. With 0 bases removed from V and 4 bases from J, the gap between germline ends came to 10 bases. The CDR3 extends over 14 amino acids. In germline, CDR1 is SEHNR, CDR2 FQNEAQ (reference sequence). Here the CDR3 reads CASSLAGWGYEQYF. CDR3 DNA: TGTGCCAGCAGCTTAGCTGGCTGGGGTTACGAGCAGTACTTC.

The CDR3 region is CASSVVGESLEQYF. CDR3 DNA sequence: TGTGCCAGCAGTGTCGTAGGGGAGTCGCTCGAGCAGTACTTC. The V gene is TRBV6-5, the J gene TRBJ2-7; D may match TRBD1 or TRBD2 (5 bases each). Germline CDR1 MNHEY, CDR2 SVGAGI. There are 14 residues in the CDR3. The V end lost 5 bases, the J end lost 6 bases, and 17 bases lay between the germline ends.